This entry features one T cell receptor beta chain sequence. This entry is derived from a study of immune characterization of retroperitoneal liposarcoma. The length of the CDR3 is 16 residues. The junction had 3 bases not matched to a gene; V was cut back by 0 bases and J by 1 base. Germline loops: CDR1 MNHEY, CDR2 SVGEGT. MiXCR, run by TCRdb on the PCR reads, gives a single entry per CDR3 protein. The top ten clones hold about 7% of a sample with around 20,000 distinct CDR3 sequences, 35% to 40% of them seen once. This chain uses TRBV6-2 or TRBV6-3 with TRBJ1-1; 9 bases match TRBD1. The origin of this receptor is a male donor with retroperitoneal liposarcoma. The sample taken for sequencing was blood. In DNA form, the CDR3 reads TGTGCCAGCAGTTACTCACCGGGACAGGGGAACACTGAAGCTTTCTTT. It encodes CASSYSPGQGNTEAFF.